This T cell receptor (beta chain) was recorded in a study of control samples from healthy donors and cancer patients. Here immunoSEQ multiplex PCR was the method, and the copy in TCRdb shows in-frame clones only, minus some. The sample has 170,000 or so clones; around 91% are singletons. Germline V gene lookup returns CDR1 LNHDA and CDR2 SQIVND (reference sequence). Trimming removed 5 bases from V and 2 bases from J, with 10 bases in between. This CDR3 is built from 14 residues. The sample comprised blood. This clonotype was sampled from a woman in her 50s in good health. V and J are TRBV19 and TRBJ1-5; D is possibly TRBD1 (6 bases). The CDR3 loop reads CASSLQGGNQPQHF. DNA for the CDR3: TGTGCCAGTAGTTTACAGGGTGGCAATCAGCCCCAGCATTTT.